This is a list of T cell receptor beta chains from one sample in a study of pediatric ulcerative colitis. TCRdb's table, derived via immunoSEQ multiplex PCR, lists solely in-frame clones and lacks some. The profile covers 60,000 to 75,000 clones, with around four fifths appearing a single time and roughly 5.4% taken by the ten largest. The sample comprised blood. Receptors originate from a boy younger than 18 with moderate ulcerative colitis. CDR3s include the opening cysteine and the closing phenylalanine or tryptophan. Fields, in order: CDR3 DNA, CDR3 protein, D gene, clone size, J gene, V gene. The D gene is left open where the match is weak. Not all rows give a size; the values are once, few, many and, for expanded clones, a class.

TGTGCCAGTCGGGACGGGACCACTGAAGCTTTCTTT	CASRDGTTEAFF	NA	NA	TRBJ1-1	TRBV19
TGTGCCAGCTCACCACGATCCCCGGGACAGGGTCGGGGCTACACCTTC	CASSPRSPGQGRGYTF	TRBD1	NA	TRBJ1-2	TRBV18
TGTGCCACCCAAAGGTTGAGGGGGCCTAGTGGCTACACCTTC	CATQRLRGPSGYTF	TRBD1	NA	TRBJ1-2	TRBV25-1
TGTGCCAGCAGCGTCCAACTAGCGCAAGAGACCCAGTACTTC	CASSVQLAQETQYF	TRBD2	NA	TRBJ2-5	TRBV9
TGTGCCAGCAGCTTATTCCCCCGCCGGGACAGGACTAACTATGGCTACACCTTC	CASSLFPRRDRTNYGYTF	TRBD1	few	TRBJ1-2	TRBV7-2
TGTGCCAGCAGGCAAGGGGACCCTCCCAGCCAGCAGTACTTC	CASRQGDPPSQQYF	NA	NA	TRBJ2-7	TRBV6-6
TGTGCCAGCTGTAGGGACGGAGGCTACGAGCAGTACTTC	CASCRDGGYEQYF	NA	NA	TRBJ2-7	TRBV6-6
TGCGCCAGCAGCTTCAATTCCGGGACAGGGAACACTGAAGCTTTCTTT	CASSFNSGTGNTEAFF	TRBD1	NA	TRBJ1-1	TRBV5-1
TGTGCCAGCGCCGGGACAGGGCTTCTCGAGCAGTACTTC	CASAGTGLLEQYF	TRBD1	NA	TRBJ2-7	TRBV25-1
TGTGCCAGCAGCCCAGGACTAGCGGGAGGATACAATGAGCAGTTCTTC	CASSPGLAGGYNEQFF	TRBD2	NA	TRBJ2-1	TRBV11-3
TGTGCCAGCAGCCCTGACAGGGGCTATGGCTACACCTTC	CASSPDRGYGYTF	TRBD1	NA	TRBJ1-2	TRBV7-2
TGTGCTAGTGGTTTGGACAGGGGTTCATACAATGAGCAGTTCTTC	CASGLDRGSYNEQFF	TRBD1	NA	TRBJ2-1	TRBV12-5
TGTGCCAGCAGCTTGGACAGTACCTACGAGCAGTACTTC	CASSLDSTYEQYF	NA	NA	TRBJ2-7	TRBV7-8
TGTGCCAGCAGCGGGTCAGGGGACCGTGAGCAGTTCTTC	CASSGSGDREQFF	NA	NA	TRBJ2-1	TRBV7-3
TGCGCCAGCAGCTTGGGACTGACAGTGGACTATGGCTACACCTTC	CASSLGLTVDYGYTF	NA	NA	TRBJ1-2	TRBV5-1
TGTGCCAGCAGCCAGCTGAGGACAGGGGGTATTCAGCCCCAGCATTTT	CASSQLRTGGIQPQHF	TRBD1	NA	TRBJ1-5	TRBV4-2
TGTGCCAGCAGCCAAAGGCGACAGGGGCCTGAAAAACTGTTTTTT	CASSQRRQGPEKLFF	TRBD1	NA	TRBJ1-4	TRBV16
TGTGCCAGCAGCTTCGATGAAGGGGGCTACTATGGCTACACCTTC	CASSFDEGGYYGYTF	TRBD1	NA	TRBJ1-2	TRBV7-2
TGTGCCAGCAGTTCGGGACAGGGGGTGGGCCCCCTCCACTTT	CASSSGQGVGPLHF	TRBD1	few	TRBJ1-6	TRBV6-5
TGCGCCAGCAGCTTGGATCCCCAGGGGGCGGGACAGCCCCAGCATTTT	CASSLDPQGAGQPQHF	TRBD1	NA	TRBJ1-5	TRBV5-1
TGCAGCACTACAGGGGGCAACTATGGCTACACCTTC	CSTTGGNYGYTF	TRBD1	NA	TRBJ1-2	TRBV29-1
TGCGCCAGCAGTGGGAGGGGAGATACGCAGTATTTT	CASSGRGDTQYF	TRBD2	NA	TRBJ2-3	TRBV5-1
TGTGCCAGTAGTAACCCGGGACAGGGGGGCTATGGCTACACCTTC	CASSNPGQGGYGYTF	TRBD1	NA	TRBJ1-2	TRBV19
TGTGCCAGCAGCCGGACAGGGCTCTTCTCCTACGAGCAGTACTTC	CASSRTGLFSYEQYF	TRBD1	once	TRBJ2-7	TRBV5-4
TGTGCCAGCAGCTTCTCGGACAGAAGCTACGAGCAGTACTTC	CASSFSDRSYEQYF	NA	NA	TRBJ2-7	TRBV7-6
TGTGCCAGTAGCCCGGGGGGCGGGAGGGCCGACGAGCAGTACTTC	CASSPGGGRADEQYF	TRBD2	many	TRBJ2-7	TRBV19
TGTGCCAGCAGGATTTCCCAACAGGGAGCTTTCTATGGCTACACCTTC	CASRISQQGAFYGYTF	NA	once	TRBJ1-2	TRBV28
TGTGCCAGCTCACCAGGACGCAACACAGATACGCAGTATTTT	CASSPGRNTDTQYF	NA	NA	TRBJ2-3	TRBV18
TGTGCCAGCAAAAGGGGGGCCTACGAGCAGTACTTC	CASKRGAYEQYF	NA	NA	TRBJ2-7	TRBV5-6
TGCGCCAGCAGCTTGCAGACCTCCTTGGCCAACGTCCTGACTTTC	CASSLQTSLANVLTF	NA	NA	TRBJ2-6	TRBV5-1
TGTGCCAGCAGTGTGGGAGGGGGCGGTCAGCCCCAGCATTTT	CASSVGGGGQPQHF	TRBD1	NA	TRBJ1-5	TRBV6-4
TGTGCCAGCAGTTATGGCCTCGGGACCGGGGAGCTGTTTTTT	CASSYGLGTGELFF	NA	NA	TRBJ2-2	TRBV27
TGTGCCAGCAGTTTGGGGGGGAGCTCCTACGAGCAGTACTTC	CASSLGGSSYEQYF	TRBD2	NA	TRBJ2-7	TRBV2
TGCGCCAGCAGCACTCGAGCCGACAGAGAGTACTATGGCTACACCTTC	CASSTRADREYYGYTF	NA	NA	TRBJ1-2	TRBV4-1
TGTGCCAGCAGTGCTCTGGGACAGGGGACCACAGATACGCAGTATTTT	CASSALGQGTTDTQYF	TRBD1	once	TRBJ2-3	TRBV25-1
TGTGCCAGCAGCTTGGGGGACAGTCGCTACGAGCAGTACTTC	CASSLGDSRYEQYF	TRBD1	NA	TRBJ2-7	TRBV5-4
TGTGCCAGCAGGGTAACGGGACAGCAAGAGACCCAGTACTTC	CASRVTGQQETQYF	TRBD1	NA	TRBJ2-5	TRBV6-1